Sequencing of this T cell receptor beta chain was carried out in a study of blood T cell repertoires in COVID-19. At the level of the study: The United States, Italy and Spain supplied acute and convalescent COVID-19 samples. Sources were T cells, B-cell-depleted T cells, or PBMCs; the material itself was cDNA or gDNA.

Trimming took 3 bases from V and 6 from J; bases not matched to a gene: 9. Germline V gene sequence: CDR1 MGHRA, CDR2 YSYEKL. The CDR3 length is 16 residues. Authors' processing steps: The assay estimated nucleated cells by amplifying reference gene primers. The assay was immunoSEQ multiplex PCR, and TCRdb's table has in-frame clones only and misses some. D and trimming come from the DNA, and the V and J calls and clone size come from that table. In the table there are over 250,000 clones, 89% of which are singletons. This TCR came from a woman between 55 and 75 years old with acute or convalescent COVID-19. The J gene is TRBJ1-5, the V gene TRBV4-1, with 9 bases matching TRBD1. What was sequenced was peripheral blood. The CDR3 DNA is TGCGCCAGCAGCCAGGGACAGGGCGGTTGGAGTCAGCCCCAGCATTTT. This sequence encodes CASSQGQGGWSQPQHF.